A single sample is the source of the 16 T cell receptor beta chains below, sequenced in a study of T-cell memory formation after mild COVID-19. Using its own MiXCR run on the 5' RACE reads, TCRdb lists one record per CDR3 protein. The data contain tens of thousands of distinct CDR3 sequences, 20% to 30% of them seen just once; the ten biggest clones take up 42%. Specimen: PBMCs or a T cell subset sorted from them (not recorded which). These receptor sequences come from a man aged 18 to 29 who had mild COVID-19 (a few samples of this study predate the infection). Cell type and time point are not known.

This clonotype was counted a few times. The chain combines TRBV12-3 or TRBV12-4 with TRBJ2-3; 10 nucleotides match TRBD2. J lost 0 bases, V lost 5 bases, and 8 bases had no gene match. There are 17 residues in the CDR3. Written as DNA, the CDR3 is TGTGCCAGCAGTCCGCGACGAGCGGGGGGGAGCACAGATACGCAGTATTTT. Encoded protein: CASSPRRAGGSTDTQYF.

The chain joins TRBV12-3 or TRBV12-4 to TRBJ2-3, with 7 bases that match TRBD2. The CDR3 consists of 17 residues. V shed 8 bases and J 0 bases; nucleotides not matched to a gene: 14. Here the CDR3 DNA reads TGTGCCAGCTCGGCATGGGCTAGCGGTTCTAGCACAGATACGCAGTATTTT. Its translation: CASSAWASGSSTDTQYF.

The chain combines TRBV27 with TRBJ2-1; weak D call: TRBD2 (5 bases). With 2 bases removed from V and 0 bases from J, the gap between germline ends came to 11 bases. Germline assignment: CDR1 MNHEY and CDR2 SMNVEV (reference sequence). CDR3 length equals 16 residues. The CDR3 bases are TGTGCCAGCAGTTTACGAGCGGCCAGCTCCTACAATGAGCAGTTCTTC. It encodes CASSLRAASSYNEQFF.

DNA for the CDR3: TGCAGCGTTGTCGGGACGGACGATCCTGGCTACACCTTC. It is translated as CSVVGTDDPGYTF. The V call is TRBV29-1, the J call TRBJ1-2, with TRBD1 as a possible D gene (5 bases). Trimming took off 4 bases at V and 7 bases at J, with 16 bases between the two ends. This CDR3 spans 13 amino acids. Germline assignment: CDR1 SQVTM and CDR2 ANQGSEA.

The chain recombines TRBV24-1 with TRBJ2-3; D gene ambiguous. The CDR3 contains 17 residues. CDR1 is KGHDR and CDR2 is SFDVKD in the germline V gene. Trimming took 2 bases from V and 4 from J, leaving 18 bases between them. CDR3 DNA: TGTGCCACCAGTGATTCCCGGACCAGGCCAGTGGCAGATACGCAGTATTTT. Protein: CATSDSRTRPVADTQYF.

The chain carries TRBV28 and TRBJ2-7; 8 bases line up with TRBD1. The CDR3 is made up of 14 amino acids. Unmatched junction bases numbered 5, after V lost 5 bases and J lost 2 bases. Germline CDR1 and CDR2: MDHEN and SYDVKM. CDR3 protein: CASSPQGATYEQYF. The CDR3 DNA sequence: TGTGCCAGCAGTCCGCAGGGGGCTACCTACGAGCAGTACTTC.

This clonotype appeared a few times. The genes are TRBV11-2 and TRBJ2-2, with D unresolved. The V end lost 11 bases, the J end lost 6 bases, and 10 bases lay between the germline ends. The CDR3 totals 11 residues. Germline loops: CDR1 SGHAT, CDR2 FQNNGV. The CDR3: CAGRVAGELFF. CDR3 in DNA: TGTGCCGGTAGGGTTGCCGGGGAGCTGTTTTTT.

This clonotype was detected a few times. The V call is TRBV6-5, the J call TRBJ2-1; TRBD2 agrees at 10 bases. This CDR3 is 14 amino acids long. V shed 6 bases and J 8 bases; nucleotides not matched to a gene: 7. Germline V gives CDR1 MNHEY, CDR2 SVGAGI. The CDR3: CASRERGGRYEQFF. The CDR3 coding sequence is TGTGCCAGCAGGGAGCGGGGGGGCAGGTATGAGCAGTTCTTC.

CDR3 DNA: TGTGCCAGCAGCCAAGATCTTTTGGGGGGTTGGACCGGGGAGCTGTTTTTT. It codes for CASSQDLLGGWTGELFF. The genes are TRBV4-2 and TRBJ2-2; tentative D call: TRBD2 (6 bases). The V gene's germline CDR1 is LGHNA and CDR2 YNFKEQ. The CDR3 sequence is 17 residues long. Trimming took 0 bases from V and 5 from J, leaving 16 bases between them.

The CDR3 DNA follows: TGTGCCAGCAGCTGGGGAGGGGGGGAGCTGTTTTTT. It codes for CASSWGGGELFF. This chain uses TRBV11-2 with TRBJ2-2, with TRBD2 matching 7 bases. CDR3 length: 12 amino acids. CDR1 is SGHAT and CDR2 is FQNNGV in the germline V gene. V lost 4 bases to trimming and J lost 8 bases; unmatched junction nucleotides: 1.

A few counts support this clonotype. V is TRBV28 and J is TRBJ1-5; perhaps TRBD1 as D (6 bases). Trimming pared 5 bases from V and 3 bases from J, leaving 14 bases between. Germline V gene lookup returns CDR1 MDHEN and CDR2 SYDVKM. This CDR3 comprises 15 residues. The CDR3: CASSLEQGSNQPQHF. In DNA, the CDR3 is TGTGCCAGCAGTCTCGAACAGGGATCCAATCAGCCCCAGCATTTT.

The V call is TRBV7-9, the J call TRBJ2-7; 10 bases are a match to TRBD1. The CDR3 runs 15 residues. Germline V gives CDR1 SEHNR, CDR2 FQNEAQ (reference sequence). Losses at the gene ends were 5 bases for V and 2 bases for J; bases not matched to a gene: 6. Here the CDR3 reads CASSTGTGATYEQYV. The CDR3, as DNA: TGTGCCAGCAGCACCGGGACAGGGGCCACCTACGAGCAGTACGTC.

This sequence joins TRBV4-2 and TRBJ1-6; 9 bases fit TRBD1. The V gene end was trimmed by 0 bases and the J gene end by 7 bases; junction bases not matched to a gene: 4. CDR1 is LGHNA and CDR2 is YNFKEQ in the germline V gene. The length of the CDR3 is 16 residues. The CDR3 sequence is CASSQEDRGWNSPLHF. CDR3 DNA sequence: TGTGCCAGCAGCCAAGAAGACAGGGGGTGGAATTCACCCCTCCACTTT.

In its sample, this clonotype was seen a few times. V gene TRBV6-2 or TRBV6-3 combines with J gene TRBJ2-1; D is possibly TRBD1 or TRBD2 (6 bases each). The germline V gene has CDR1 MNHEY and CDR2 SVGEGT. V lost 2 bases and J 2 bases, leaving 10 bases between the germline ends. This CDR3 contains 15 residues. Written as DNA, the CDR3 is TGTGCCAGCAGTTACGGAGGGGGTACCTACAATGAGCAGTTCTTC. Translation: CASSYGGGTYNEQFF.

The chain couples TRBV4-1 to TRBJ2-7, with a weak D call TRBD1 (6 bases). Germline CDR1 reads MGHRA; CDR2 reads YSYEKL. Trimming removed 1 base from V and 0 bases from J, with 16 bases in between. The CDR3 contains 17 residues. CDR3 region: CASSQVELTDSSYEQYV. CDR3 DNA: TGCGCCAGCAGCCAAGTGGAACTTACGGACAGCTCCTACGAGCAGTACGTC.

This rearrangement joins TRBV7-9 to TRBJ1-2; TRBD1 might be the D (6 bases). The CDR3 length is 17 residues. CDR1 and CDR2 from the germline V gene are SEHNR and FQNEAQ (reference sequence). The V end lost 4 bases, the J end lost 0 bases, and 18 bases lay between the germline ends. The CDR3 sequence is CASSSLWYGDTNYGYTF. For the CDR3, the DNA is TGTGCCAGCAGCTCACTTTGGTATGGGGACACTAACTATGGCTACACCTTC.